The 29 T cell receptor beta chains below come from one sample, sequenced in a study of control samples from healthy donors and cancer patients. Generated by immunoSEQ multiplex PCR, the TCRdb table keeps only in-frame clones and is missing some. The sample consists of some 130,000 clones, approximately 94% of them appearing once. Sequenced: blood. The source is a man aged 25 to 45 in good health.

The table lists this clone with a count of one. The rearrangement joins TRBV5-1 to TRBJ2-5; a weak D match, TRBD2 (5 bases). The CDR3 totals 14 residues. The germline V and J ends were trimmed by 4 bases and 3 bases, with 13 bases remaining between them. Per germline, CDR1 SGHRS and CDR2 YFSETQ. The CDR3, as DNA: TGCGCCAGCAGCCGGTCGGGGTTTGAAGAGACCCAGTACTTC. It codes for CASSRSGFEETQYF.

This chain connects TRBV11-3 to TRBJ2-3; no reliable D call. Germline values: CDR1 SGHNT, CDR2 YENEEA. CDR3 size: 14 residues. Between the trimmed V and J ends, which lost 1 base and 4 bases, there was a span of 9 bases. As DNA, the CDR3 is TGTGCCAGCAGCTTAGTCGCTAGTGCAGATACGCAGTATTTT. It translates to CASSLVASADTQYF.

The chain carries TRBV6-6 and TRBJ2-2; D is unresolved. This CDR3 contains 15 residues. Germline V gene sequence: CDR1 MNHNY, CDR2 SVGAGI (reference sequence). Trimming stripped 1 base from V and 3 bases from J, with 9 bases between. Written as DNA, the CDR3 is TGTGCCAGCAGTTACTGGAGCCCCGACACCGGGGAGCTGTTTTTT. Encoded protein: CASSYWSPDTGELFF.

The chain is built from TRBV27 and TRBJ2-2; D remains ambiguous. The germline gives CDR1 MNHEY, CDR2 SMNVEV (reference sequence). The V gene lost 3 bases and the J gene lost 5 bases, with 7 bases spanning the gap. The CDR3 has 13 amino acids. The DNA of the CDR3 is TGTGCCAGCAGTTTCTGGGGAACCGGGGAGCTGTTTTTT. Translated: CASSFWGTGELFF.

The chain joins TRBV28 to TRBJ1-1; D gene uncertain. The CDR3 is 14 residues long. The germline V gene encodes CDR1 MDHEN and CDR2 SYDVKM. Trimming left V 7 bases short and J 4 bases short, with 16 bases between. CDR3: CASKREVSVTEAFF. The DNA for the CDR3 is TGTGCCAGCAAGCGGGAAGTGTCGGTCACTGAAGCTTTCTTT.

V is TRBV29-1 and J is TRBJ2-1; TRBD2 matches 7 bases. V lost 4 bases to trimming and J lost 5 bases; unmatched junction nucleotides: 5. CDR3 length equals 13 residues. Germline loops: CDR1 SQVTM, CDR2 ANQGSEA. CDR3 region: CSVAGGSHNEQFF. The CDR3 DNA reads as TGCAGCGTTGCCGGGGGGTCCCACAATGAGCAGTTCTTC.

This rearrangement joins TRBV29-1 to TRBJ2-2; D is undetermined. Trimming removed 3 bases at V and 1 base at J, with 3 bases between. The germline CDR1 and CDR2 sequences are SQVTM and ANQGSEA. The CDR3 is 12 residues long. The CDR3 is CSVDWNTGELFF. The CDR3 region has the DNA TGCAGCGTTGACTGGAACACCGGGGAGCTGTTTTTT.

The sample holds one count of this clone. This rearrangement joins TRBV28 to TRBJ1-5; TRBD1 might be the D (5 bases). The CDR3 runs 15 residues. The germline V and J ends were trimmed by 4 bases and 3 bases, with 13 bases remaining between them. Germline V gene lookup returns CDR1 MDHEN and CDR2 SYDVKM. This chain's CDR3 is CASSSAKGNNQPQHF. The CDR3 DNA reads TGTGCCAGCAGTTCTGCAAAGGGGAACAATCAGCCCCAGCATTTT.

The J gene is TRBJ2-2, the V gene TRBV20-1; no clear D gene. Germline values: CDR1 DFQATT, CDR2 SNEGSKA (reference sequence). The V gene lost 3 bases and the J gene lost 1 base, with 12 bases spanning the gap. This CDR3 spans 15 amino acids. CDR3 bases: TGCAGTGCTAGTTCCGACTCCAGGAACACCGGGGAGCTGTTTTTT. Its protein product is CSASSDSRNTGELFF.

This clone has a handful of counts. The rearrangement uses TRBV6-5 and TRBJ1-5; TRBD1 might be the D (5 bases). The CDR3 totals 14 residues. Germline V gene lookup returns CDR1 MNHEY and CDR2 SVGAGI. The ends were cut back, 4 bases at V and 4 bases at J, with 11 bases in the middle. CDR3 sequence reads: CASSFKGRNQPQHF. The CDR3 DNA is TGTGCCAGCAGTTTCAAGGGGAGGAATCAGCCCCAGCATTTT.

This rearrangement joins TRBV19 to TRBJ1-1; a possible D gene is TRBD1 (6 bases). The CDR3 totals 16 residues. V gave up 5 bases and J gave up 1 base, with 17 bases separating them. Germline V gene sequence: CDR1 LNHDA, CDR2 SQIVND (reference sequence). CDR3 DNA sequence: TGTGCCAGTAGTTTTACAGGGTTGCGGCAGAACACTGAAGCTTTCTTT. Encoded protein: CASSFTGLRQNTEAFF.

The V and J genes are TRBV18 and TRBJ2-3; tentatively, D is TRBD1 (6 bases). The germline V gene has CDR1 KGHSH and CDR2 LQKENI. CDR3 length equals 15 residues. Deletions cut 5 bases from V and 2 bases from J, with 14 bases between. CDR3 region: CASSATGFHTDTQYF. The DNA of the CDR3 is TGTGCCAGCTCAGCGACAGGTTTTCACACAGATACGCAGTATTTT.

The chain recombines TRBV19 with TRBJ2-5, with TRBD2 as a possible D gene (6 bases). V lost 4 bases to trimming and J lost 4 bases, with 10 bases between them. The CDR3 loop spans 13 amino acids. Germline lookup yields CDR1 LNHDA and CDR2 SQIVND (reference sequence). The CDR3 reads CASSTAGGETQYF. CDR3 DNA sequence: TGTGCCAGTAGTACCGCCGGGGGAGAGACCCAGTACTTC.

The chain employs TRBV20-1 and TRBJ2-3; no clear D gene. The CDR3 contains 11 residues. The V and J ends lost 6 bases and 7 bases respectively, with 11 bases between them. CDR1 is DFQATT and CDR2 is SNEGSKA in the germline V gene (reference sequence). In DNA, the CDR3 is TGCAGTGCGCCTAGTCCTCATACGCAGTATTTT. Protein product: CSAPSPHTQYF.

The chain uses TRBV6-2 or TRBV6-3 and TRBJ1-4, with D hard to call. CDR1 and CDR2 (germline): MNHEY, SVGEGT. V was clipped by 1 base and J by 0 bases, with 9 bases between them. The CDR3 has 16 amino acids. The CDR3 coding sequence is TGTGCCAGCAGTTACTGGCGGCGAGCAACTAATGAAAAACTGTTTTTT. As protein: CASSYWRRATNEKLFF.

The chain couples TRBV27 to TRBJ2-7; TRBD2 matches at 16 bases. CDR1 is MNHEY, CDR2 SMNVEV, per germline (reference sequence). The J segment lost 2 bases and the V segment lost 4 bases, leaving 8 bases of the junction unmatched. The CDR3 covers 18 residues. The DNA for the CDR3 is TGTGCCAGCAGTTCGGGACTAGCGGGGGGGCTGTCCCCCTACGAGCAGTACTTC. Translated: CASSSGLAGGLSPYEQYF.

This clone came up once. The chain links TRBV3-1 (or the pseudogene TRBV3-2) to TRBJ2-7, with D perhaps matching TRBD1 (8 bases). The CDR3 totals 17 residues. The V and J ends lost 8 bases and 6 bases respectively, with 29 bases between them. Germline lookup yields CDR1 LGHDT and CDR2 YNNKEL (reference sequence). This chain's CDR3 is CASLAFGGGQDLCEQYF. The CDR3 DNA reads TGTGCCAGCCTTGCCTTTGGGGGGGGACAGGACCTCTGCGAGCAGTACTTC.

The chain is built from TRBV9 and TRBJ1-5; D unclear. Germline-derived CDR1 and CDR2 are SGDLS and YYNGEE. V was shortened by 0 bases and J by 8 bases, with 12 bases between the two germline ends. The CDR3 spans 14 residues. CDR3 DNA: TGTGCCAGCAGCGTAGGGGAGGACGGTGAGCCCCAGCATTTT. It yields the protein CASSVGEDGEPQHF.

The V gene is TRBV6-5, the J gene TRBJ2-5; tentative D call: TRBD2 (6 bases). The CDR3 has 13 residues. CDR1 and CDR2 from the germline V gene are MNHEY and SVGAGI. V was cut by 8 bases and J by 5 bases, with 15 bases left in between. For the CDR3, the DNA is TGTGCCAGCGGGAAGGGCGGGAAGGAGACCCAGTACTTC. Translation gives CASGKGGKETQYF.

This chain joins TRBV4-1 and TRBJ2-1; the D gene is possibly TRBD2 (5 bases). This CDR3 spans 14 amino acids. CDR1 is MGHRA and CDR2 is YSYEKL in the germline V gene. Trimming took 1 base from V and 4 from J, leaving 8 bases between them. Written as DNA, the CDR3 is TGCGCCAGCAGCCAAGTCGGGATATACAATGAGCAGTTCTTC. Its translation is CASSQVGIYNEQFF.

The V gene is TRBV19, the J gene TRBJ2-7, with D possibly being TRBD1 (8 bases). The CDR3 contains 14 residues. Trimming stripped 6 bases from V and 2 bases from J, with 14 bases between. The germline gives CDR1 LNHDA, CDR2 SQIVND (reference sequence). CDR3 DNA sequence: TGTGCCAGTAGCTTAACAGGGGGGGCCTACGAGCAGTACTTC. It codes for CASSLTGGAYEQYF. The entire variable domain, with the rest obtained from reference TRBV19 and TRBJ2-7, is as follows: DGGITQSPKYLFRKEGQNVTLSCEQNLNHDAMYWYRQDPGQGLRLIYYSQIVNDFQKGDIAEGYSVSREKKESFPLTVTSAQKNPTAFYLCASSLTGGAYEQYFGPGTRLTVT.

The CDR3 reads CASSLDDGRTTNYGYTF. The CDR3 bases are TGTGCCAGCAGCTTAGATGACGGACGGACAACTAACTATGGCTACACCTTC. This chain links TRBV7-9 with TRBJ1-2; tentatively, D is TRBD1 (5 bases). The CDR3 is 17 residues long. V lost 1 base and J 0 bases, leaving 15 bases between the germline ends. Germline-derived CDR1 and CDR2 are SEHNR and FQNEAQ (reference sequence).

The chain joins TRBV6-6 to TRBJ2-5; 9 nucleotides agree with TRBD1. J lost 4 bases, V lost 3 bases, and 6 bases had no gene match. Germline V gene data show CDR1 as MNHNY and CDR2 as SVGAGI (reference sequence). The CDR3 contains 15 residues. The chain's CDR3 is CASSYSGTGTETQYF. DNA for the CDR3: TGTGCCAGCAGTTATTCCGGGACAGGGACAGAGACCCAGTACTTC.

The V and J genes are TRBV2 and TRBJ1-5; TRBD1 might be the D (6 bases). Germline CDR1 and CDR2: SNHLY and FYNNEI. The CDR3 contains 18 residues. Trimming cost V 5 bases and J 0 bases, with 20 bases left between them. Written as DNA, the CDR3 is TGTGCCAGCAGTCCCACGAGGCAGGGGTTTTATAGCAATCAGCCCCAGCATTTT. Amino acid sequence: CASSPTRQGFYSNQPQHF.

The CDR3 spells CASSFSGGHTEAFF. DNA for the CDR3: TGTGCCAGCAGTTTTTCCGGGGGGCACACTGAAGCTTTCTTT. The rearrangement links TRBV27 to TRBJ1-1; D perhaps matches TRBD1 (6 bases). Between the trimmed V and J ends, which lost 3 bases and 3 bases, there was a span of 11 bases. Germline loops: CDR1 MNHEY, CDR2 SMNVEV (reference sequence). The CDR3 runs 14 residues.

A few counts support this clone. The CDR3 region has the DNA TGTGCCAGTAGTCCCCTCCCCAGGGGCGCGCAGCCCCAGCATTTT. Protein sequence: CASSPLPRGAQPQHF. The chain links TRBV19 to TRBJ1-5; a possible D gene is TRBD1 (6 bases). V was pared by 5 bases and J by 7 bases, with 18 bases between. The V gene's germline CDR1 is LNHDA and CDR2 SQIVND (reference sequence). The CDR3 is made up of 15 amino acids.

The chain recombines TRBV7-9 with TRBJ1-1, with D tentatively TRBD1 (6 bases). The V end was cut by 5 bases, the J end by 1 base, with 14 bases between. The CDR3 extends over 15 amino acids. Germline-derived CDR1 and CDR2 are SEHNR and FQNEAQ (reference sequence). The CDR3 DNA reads TGTGCCAGCAGCATTCCGGGACACTCGAACACTGAAGCTTTCTTT. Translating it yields CASSIPGHSNTEAFF.

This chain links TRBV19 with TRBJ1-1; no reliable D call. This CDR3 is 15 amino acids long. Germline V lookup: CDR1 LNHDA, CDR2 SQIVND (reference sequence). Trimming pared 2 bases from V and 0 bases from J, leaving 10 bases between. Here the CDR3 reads CASSIRAFMNTEAFF. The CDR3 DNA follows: TGTGCCAGTAGTATAAGAGCTTTCATGAACACTGAAGCTTTCTTT.

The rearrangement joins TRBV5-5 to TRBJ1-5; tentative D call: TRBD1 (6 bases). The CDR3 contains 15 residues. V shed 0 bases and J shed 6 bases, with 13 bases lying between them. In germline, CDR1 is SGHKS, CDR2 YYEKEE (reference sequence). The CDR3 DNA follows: TGTGCCAGCAGCTTGGACGCAGGGGCGGTTCAGCCCCAGCATTTT. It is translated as CASSLDAGAVQPQHF.